The entry below gives a single T cell receptor beta chain sequence along with its context. The entry originates in a study of blood T cells in healthy people across ages. Turning to the study itself: Template switching caught about one barcoded beta molecule for each two T cells.

This CDR3 contains 12 residues. Germline CDR1 MNHEY, CDR2 SVGEGT. V was clipped by 3 bases and J by 6 bases, with 7 bases between them. A second PCR of roughly 7 to 11 cycles used a sample-barcoded 5' primer and a J-beta primer mix. TCRdb re-called the 5' RACE reads through MiXCR, storing one row per CDR3 protein. The sample holds around 500,000 distinct CDR3 sequences, about 25% seen once. In addition, the sample was reused for a study of T cells of mothers and their children.

The sequence derives from a boy aged 2 to 10 in good health. The J gene is TRBJ2-3, the V gene TRBV6-2 or TRBV6-3, with no clear D. Sequencing was performed on blood. CDR3 bases: TGTGCCAGCAGTTATGAAAGGGATACGCAGTATTTT. This translates into CASSYERDTQYF.